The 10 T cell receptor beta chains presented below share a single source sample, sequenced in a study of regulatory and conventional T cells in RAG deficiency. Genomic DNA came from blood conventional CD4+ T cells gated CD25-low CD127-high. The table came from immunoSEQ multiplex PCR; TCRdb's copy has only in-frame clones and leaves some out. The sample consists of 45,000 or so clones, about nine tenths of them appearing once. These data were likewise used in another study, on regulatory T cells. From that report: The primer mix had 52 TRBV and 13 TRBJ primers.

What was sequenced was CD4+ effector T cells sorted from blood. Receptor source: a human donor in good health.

This CDR3 reads CASSLLEGVGSPLHF. The CDR3 nucleotides are TGTGCCAGCAGTTTATTGGAGGGGGTAGGTTCACCCCTCCACTTT. The genes are TRBV28 and TRBJ1-6; TRBD1 might be the D (6 bases). The CDR3 is 15 residues long. CDR1 and CDR2 from the germline V gene are MDHEN and SYDVKM. V lost 1 base and J 9 bases, leaving 13 bases between the germline ends.

CDR3 amino acids: CASSLAGGVNNEQFF. Written as DNA, the CDR3 is TGTGCCAGCTCCCTAGCGGGGGGAGTGAACAATGAGCAGTTCTTC. This sequence joins TRBV9 and TRBJ2-1; 11 bases are a match to TRBD2. The V segment lost 7 bases and the J segment 5 bases; nucleotides outside the gene matches: 8. The CDR3 runs to 15 residues. The germline CDR1 and CDR2 sequences are SGDLS and YYNGEE. Full variable domain (outside the CDR3, taken from reference TRBV9 and TRBJ2-1): DSGVTQTPKHLITATGQRVTLRCSPRSGDLSVYWYQQSLDQGLQFLIQYYNGEERAKGNILERFSAQQFPDLHSELNLSSLELGDSALYFCASSLAGGVNNEQFFGPGTRLTVL.

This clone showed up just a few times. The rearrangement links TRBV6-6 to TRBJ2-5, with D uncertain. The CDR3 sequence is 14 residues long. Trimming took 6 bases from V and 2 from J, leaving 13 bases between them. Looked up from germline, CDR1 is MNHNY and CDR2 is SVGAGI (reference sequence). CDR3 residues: CASRGTGRQETQYF. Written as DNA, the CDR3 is TGTGCCAGCAGGGGTACGGGTAGGCAAGAGACCCAGTACTTC.

The CDR3 loop is CASGTGSTYEQYF. The CDR3 region has the DNA TGTGCCAGCGGGACAGGGAGCACCTACGAGCAGTACTTC. V is TRBV28 and J is TRBJ2-7; 9 positions match TRBD1. Losses at the gene ends were 8 bases for V and 2 bases for J; bases not matched to a gene: 4. Germline V lookup: CDR1 MDHEN, CDR2 SYDVKM. The CDR3 is 13 residues long.

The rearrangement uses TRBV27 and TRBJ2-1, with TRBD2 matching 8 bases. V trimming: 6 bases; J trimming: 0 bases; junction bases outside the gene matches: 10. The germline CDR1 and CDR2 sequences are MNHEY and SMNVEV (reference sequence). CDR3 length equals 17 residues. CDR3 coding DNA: TGTGCCAGCAGCCTCGCCCGAGCGGGGGCCTCCTACAATGAGCAGTTCTTC. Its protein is CASSLARAGASYNEQFF.

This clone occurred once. CDR3 residues: CASSITQGHEQFF. The CDR3 bases are TGTGCCAGTAGTATAACCCAGGGCCATGAGCAGTTCTTC. V usage is TRBV19 and J usage is TRBJ2-1; tentatively, D is TRBD1 (5 bases). V lost 2 bases and J 8 bases, leaving 10 bases between the germline ends. This CDR3 comprises 13 residues. Germline CDR1 and CDR2: LNHDA and SQIVND (reference sequence).

CDR3 sequence: CASRGQVYGYTF. Written as DNA, the CDR3 is TGTGCCAGCAGGGGGCAGGTCTATGGCTACACCTTC. V gene TRBV6-1 combines with J gene TRBJ1-2, with D perhaps TRBD1 (5 bases). Germline V lookup: CDR1 MNHNS, CDR2 SASEGT. V gave up 6 bases and J gave up 4 bases, with 9 bases separating them. CDR3 size: 12 residues.

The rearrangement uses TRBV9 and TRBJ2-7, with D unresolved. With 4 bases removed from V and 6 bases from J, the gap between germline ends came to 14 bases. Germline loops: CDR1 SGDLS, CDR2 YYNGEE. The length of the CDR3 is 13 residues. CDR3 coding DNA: TGTGCCAGCAGCCCCCGGTCGACGGGCGAGCAGTACTTC. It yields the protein CASSPRSTGEQYF.

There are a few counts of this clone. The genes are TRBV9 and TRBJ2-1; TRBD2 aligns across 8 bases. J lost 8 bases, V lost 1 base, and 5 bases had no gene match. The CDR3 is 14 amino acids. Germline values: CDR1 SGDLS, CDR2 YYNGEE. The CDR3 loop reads CASSVRGGLHEQFF. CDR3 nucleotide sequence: TGTGCCAGCAGCGTACGGGGGGGGCTGCATGAGCAGTTCTTC.

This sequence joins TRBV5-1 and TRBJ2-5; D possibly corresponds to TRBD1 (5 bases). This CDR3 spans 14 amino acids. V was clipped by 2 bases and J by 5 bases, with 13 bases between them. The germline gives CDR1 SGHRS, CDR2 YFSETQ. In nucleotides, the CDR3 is TGCGCCAGCAGCTTCGGACACGCCGCGGAGACCCAGTACTTC. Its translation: CASSFGHAAETQYF.